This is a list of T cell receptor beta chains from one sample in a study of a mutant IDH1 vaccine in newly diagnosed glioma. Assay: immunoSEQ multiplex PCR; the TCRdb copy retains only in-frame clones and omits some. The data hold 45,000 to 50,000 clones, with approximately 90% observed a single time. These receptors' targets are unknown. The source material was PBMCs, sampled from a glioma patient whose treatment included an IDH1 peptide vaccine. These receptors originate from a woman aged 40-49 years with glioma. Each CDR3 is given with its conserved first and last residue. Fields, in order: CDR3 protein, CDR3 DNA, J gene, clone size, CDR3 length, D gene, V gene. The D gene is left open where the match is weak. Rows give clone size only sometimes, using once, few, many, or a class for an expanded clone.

CDR3: CASSSRRDRAF
DNA: TGTGCCAGTAGTTCTCGTCGGGACAGAGCCTTC
J: TRBJ1-2
size: -
length: 11
D: TRBD1
V: TRBV19

CDR3: CSVAGLAGGHVRDTQYF
DNA: TGCAGCGTGGCGGGACTAGCGGGGGGCCACGTCCGGGATACGCAGTATTTT
J: TRBJ2-3
size: -
length: 17
D: TRBD2
V: TRBV29-1

CDR3: CASSDGRAGGYNEQFF
DNA: TGTGCCAGCAGTGATGGGCGTGCGGGGGGCTACAATGAGCAGTTCTTC
J: TRBJ2-1
size: once
length: 16
D: TRBD2
V: TRBV2

CDR3: CASSQESGTPNTEAFF
DNA: TGCGCCAGCAGCCAAGAATCCGGGACACCGAACACTGAAGCTTTCTTT
J: TRBJ1-1
size: few
length: 16
D: -
V: TRBV4-1

CDR3: CASSSAMNTEAFF
DNA: TGTGCCAGCAGTTCTGCCATGAACACTGAAGCTTTCTTT
J: TRBJ1-1
size: -
length: 13
D: -
V: TRBV27

CDR3: CASSLGGQGAYNQPQHF
DNA: TGTGCCAGCAGCTTAGGGGGACAGGGGGCGTACAATCAGCCCCAGCATTTT
J: TRBJ1-5
size: -
length: 17
D: TRBD1
V: TRBV7-8

CDR3: CASSLGQGAYNEQFF
DNA: TGTGCCAGCAGCTTAGGACAGGGGGCCTACAATGAGCAGTTCTTC
J: TRBJ2-1
size: once
length: 15
D: TRBD1
V: TRBV7-9

CDR3: CASGGYEQYF
DNA: TGTGCCAGCGGGGGCTACGAGCAGTACTTC
J: TRBJ2-7
size: -
length: 10
D: -
V: TRBV7-2

CDR3: CSATPNTEAFF
DNA: TGCAGCGCGACACCCAACACTGAAGCTTTCTTT
J: TRBJ1-1
size: -
length: 11
D: -
V: TRBV29-1

CDR3: CASSQDFVSGWGNTIYF
DNA: TGTGCCAGCAGCCAAGATTTCGTATCAGGGTGGGGAAACACCATATATTTT
J: TRBJ1-3
size: -
length: 17
D: -
V: TRBV14

CDR3: CASSQDSGGHNEQFF
DNA: TGCGCCAGCAGCCAAGACAGCGGGGGGCACAATGAGCAGTTCTTC
J: TRBJ2-1
size: -
length: 15
D: TRBD2
V: TRBV4-3

CDR3: CASTRLVSTDTQYF
DNA: TGCGCCAGCACCCGACTAGTTAGCACAGATACGCAGTATTTT
J: TRBJ2-3
size: -
length: 14
D: -
V: TRBV5-1

CDR3: CASGRGLAGVSTDTQYF
DNA: TGTGCTAGTGGCCGGGGGCTAGCGGGGGTTAGCACAGATACGCAGTATTTT
J: TRBJ2-3
size: -
length: 17
D: TRBD2
V: TRBV12-5

CDR3: CASRPGTSGRGQQFF
DNA: TGTGCCAGCAGGCCGGGAACTAGCGGGAGAGGCCAGCAGTTCTTC
J: TRBJ2-1
size: -
length: 15
D: TRBD2
V: TRBV5-4

CDR3: CASSLVQSHNSPLHF
DNA: TGCGCCAGCAGCTTGGTTCAGTCCCATAATTCACCCCTCCACTTT
J: TRBJ1-6
size: -
length: 15
D: -
V: TRBV5-1

CDR3: CATSRGTSTDTQYF
DNA: TGCGCCACCTCGAGGGGGACTAGCACAGATACGCAGTATTTT
J: TRBJ2-3
size: -
length: 14
D: -
V: TRBV5-1

CDR3: CASSPPAGVSSYNEQFF
DNA: TGTGCCAGCTCCCCCCCGGCGGGGGTTAGCTCCTACAATGAGCAGTTCTTC
J: TRBJ2-1
size: -
length: 17
D: TRBD2
V: TRBV27

CDR3: CASSMEGGWDEQFF
DNA: TGTGCCAGCAGCATGGAGGGGGGCTGGGATGAGCAGTTCTTC
J: TRBJ2-1
size: -
length: 14
D: -
V: TRBV11-3

CDR3: CASSYRTSGANVLTF
DNA: TGCGCCAGCAGCTACAGGACCTCTGGGGCCAACGTCCTGACTTTC
J: TRBJ2-6
size: -
length: 15
D: -
V: TRBV5-1

CDR3: CASRRSSGGTTEAFF
DNA: TGTGCCAGCAGGAGATCTTCAGGGGGCACCACTGAAGCTTTCTTT
J: TRBJ1-1
size: -
length: 15
D: TRBD1
V: TRBV6-5

CDR3: CASRPLGQNQPQHF
DNA: TGTGCCAGTAGGCCCCTCGGACAGAATCAGCCCCAGCATTTT
J: TRBJ1-5
size: -
length: 14
D: -
V: TRBV19

CDR3: CASSSRTSRRGQYF
DNA: TGTGCCAGCAGCTCACGGACTAGCCGGAGGGGGCAGTACTTC
J: TRBJ2-7
size: -
length: 14
D: TRBD2
V: TRBV7-2

CDR3: CASSSRSGSTHEQYF
DNA: TGTGCCAGCAGTTCGCGAAGCGGGAGTACCCACGAGCAGTACTTC
J: TRBJ2-7
size: -
length: 15
D: TRBD2
V: TRBV6-5

CDR3: CASGWTGLGQPQHF
DNA: TGTGCCAGCGGATGGACGGGTTTGGGGCAGCCCCAGCATTTT
J: TRBJ1-5
size: -
length: 14
D: -
V: TRBV28

CDR3: CASSHRTGGVDEKLFF
DNA: TGTGCCAGCAGTCACAGGACAGGGGGAGTGGATGAAAAACTGTTTTTT
J: TRBJ1-4
size: -
length: 16
D: TRBD1
V: TRBV6-6

CDR3: CASSPSLGQGIAYEQYF
DNA: TGTGCCAGCAGTCCATCCCTCGGGCAGGGGATCGCCTACGAGCAGTACTTC
J: TRBJ2-7
size: -
length: 17
D: -
V: TRBV27

CDR3: CASSEEWEGGNQPQHF
DNA: TGTGCCAGCAGTGAAGAGTGGGAGGGAGGCAATCAGCCCCAGCATTTT
J: TRBJ1-5
size: -
length: 16
D: -
V: TRBV6-1

CDR3: CAWSPMVQSTDTQYF
DNA: TGTGCCTGGAGTCCCATGGTGCAGAGCACAGATACGCAGTATTTT
J: TRBJ2-3
size: -
length: 15
D: -
V: TRBV30

CDR3: CASSIHQDEPEAFF
DNA: TGTGCCAGCAGCATCCACCAGGATGAGCCTGAAGCTTTCTTT
J: TRBJ1-1
size: once
length: 14
D: -
V: TRBV5-4

CDR3: CASSGSQDRRGQYF
DNA: TGCGCCAGCAGTGGATCGCAGGACAGGCGCGGGCAGTACTTC
J: TRBJ2-4
size: -
length: 14
D: TRBD1
V: TRBV10-2

CDR3: CASSPGRQYVFGYTF
DNA: TGTGCCAGCAGCCCCGGCCGCCAGTACGTTTTTGGCTACACCTTC
J: TRBJ1-2
size: -
length: 15
D: -
V: TRBV11-2

CDR3: CASSYSNRVDGYTF
DNA: TGTGCCAGCAGTTACTCGAACAGGGTTGATGGCTACACCTTC
J: TRBJ1-2
size: -
length: 14
D: -
V: TRBV6-5

CDR3: CASSWKGGNGNQPQHF
DNA: TGTGCCAGCAGCTGGAAAGGGGGGAATGGCAATCAGCCCCAGCATTTT
J: TRBJ1-5
size: -
length: 16
D: -
V: TRBV5-5

CDR3: CASSQSGGGNQPQHF
DNA: TGTGCCAGCAGTCAATCAGGGGGCGGCAATCAGCCCCAGCATTTT
J: TRBJ1-5
size: -
length: 15
D: TRBD1
V: TRBV7-8

CDR3: CASSLVDSETEAFF
DNA: TGCGCCAGCAGCTTGGTCGACAGTGAAACTGAAGCTTTCTTT
J: TRBJ1-1
size: -
length: 14
D: -
V: TRBV5-1

CDR3: CASSLVAGGYLNEQFF
DNA: TGCGCCAGCAGCTTGGTTGCGGGGGGGTATCTGAATGAGCAGTTCTTC
J: TRBJ2-1
size: once
length: 16
D: TRBD2
V: TRBV5-1

CDR3: CASSLDAQGDTQYF
DNA: TGCGCCAGCAGCTTGGACGCCCAGGGAGATACGCAGTATTTT
J: TRBJ2-3
size: -
length: 14
D: -
V: TRBV5-1

CDR3: CASSQEHAGFFSGANVLTF
DNA: TGCGCCAGCAGCCAAGAACATGCAGGCTTCTTCTCTGGGGCCAACGTCCTGACTTTC
J: TRBJ2-6
size: once
length: 19
D: -
V: TRBV4-1

CDR3: CASSSTYGYTF
DNA: TGTGCCAGCAGCTCCACCTATGGCTACACCTTC
J: TRBJ1-2
size: few
length: 11
D: -
V: TRBV7-3

CDR3: CAWSGGSLGLSEYSPLHF
DNA: TGTGCCTGGAGTGGGGGGAGCTTGGGTCTTTCGGAATATTCACCCCTCCACTTT
J: TRBJ1-6
size: -
length: 18
D: -
V: TRBV30

CDR3: CASSVDRAAGANVLTF
DNA: TGTGCCAGCAGCGTAGATAGGGCGGCTGGGGCCAACGTCCTGACTTTC
J: TRBJ2-6
size: -
length: 16
D: -
V: TRBV9

CDR3: CATSRGRGAQHF
DNA: TGTGCCACCAGCAGGGGTCGTGGGGCCCAGCATTTT
J: TRBJ1-5
size: -
length: 12
D: -
V: TRBV15

CDR3: CASSYSKTGGQPQHF
DNA: TGTGCCAGCAGTTACTCGAAAACAGGAGGTCAGCCCCAGCATTTT
J: TRBJ1-5
size: -
length: 15
D: -
V: TRBV6-5

CDR3: CARSFNGTSGSFSSETQYF
DNA: TGTGCCAGAAGCTTCAACGGGACTAGCGGGAGTTTTTCTTCAGAGACCCAGTACTTC
J: TRBJ2-5
size: -
length: 19
D: -
V: TRBV7-5

CDR3: CASSFLVGGSSYEQYF
DNA: TGTGCCAGCAGCTTCCTTGTCGGGGGGAGCTCCTACGAGCAGTACTTC
J: TRBJ2-7
size: -
length: 16
D: TRBD2
V: TRBV7-9

CDR3: CASSQDHRGRPWVEQFF
DNA: TGTGCCAGCAGCCAAGATCATAGAGGCAGGCCTTGGGTTGAGCAGTTCTTC
J: TRBJ2-1
size: -
length: 17
D: -
V: TRBV14

CDR3: CASSQDNTGAQNTF
DNA: TGCGCCAGCAGCCAAGATAACACAGGGGCCCAAAACACCTTC
J: TRBJ1-2
size: -
length: 14
D: TRBD1
V: TRBV4-3

CDR3: CASSLAGQGAPGELFF
DNA: TGTGCCAGCAGCTTGGCCGGGCAGGGGGCCCCCGGGGAGCTGTTTTTT
J: TRBJ2-2
size: -
length: 16
D: TRBD1
V: TRBV5-6